These 16 T cell receptor beta chains originate from one sample sequenced in a study of cytomegalovirus exposure and HLA in healthy donors. Method: immunoSEQ multiplex PCR; TCRdb's copy keeps in-frame clones and lacks some. This table has 200,000 or so clones, 87% appearing once. Sequencing input: PBMCs. The receptors were gathered from a woman aged 18-29 years in good health and CMV-seropositive.

The V and J genes are TRBV28 and TRBJ1-2; possible D gene TRBD1, 5 bases. Trimming stripped 7 bases from V and 4 bases from J, with 22 bases between. The germline gives CDR1 MDHEN, CDR2 SYDVKM. This CDR3 is 16 amino acids long. DNA of the CDR3: TGTGCCAGCACTCTTAGGAGGGACCCCACCGTCTATGGCTACACCTTC. Its translation: CASTLRRDPTVYGYTF.

The chain uses TRBV25-1 and TRBJ2-7; TRBD2 agrees at 7 bases. The V and J ends lost 7 bases and 2 bases, in that order; junction bases with no gene match: 5. From germline, CDR1 is MGHDK and CDR2 SYGVNS. The length of the CDR3 is 13 residues. This CDR3 reads CASTPGGPYEQYF. The CDR3 nucleotides read TGTGCCAGCACCCCGGGAGGACCCTACGAGCAGTACTTC.

The chain recombines TRBV7-6 with TRBJ2-1; 7 nucleotides line up with TRBD2. This CDR3 comprises 18 residues. CDR1 SGHVS and CDR2 FNYEAQ come from the germline V gene. The trim removed 5 bases at V and 4 bases at J, leaving 17 bases unmatched. DNA of the CDR3: TGTGCCAGCAGCCTAACTATGAGGGCCAGCGGGAATTACAATGAGCAGTTCTTC. It codes for CASSLTMRASGNYNEQFF.

The rearrangement uses TRBV19 and TRBJ1-5, with a weak D call TRBD1 (6 bases). Germline CDR1 and CDR2: LNHDA and SQIVND (reference sequence). The length of the CDR3 is 15 residues. Trimming took off 7 bases at V and 3 bases at J, with 16 bases between the two ends. The CDR3: CASTHGGRYNQPQHF. Here the CDR3 DNA reads TGTGCCAGTACCCACGGGGGGCGGTACAATCAGCCCCAGCATTTT.

This clone was observed a few times. The V gene is TRBV4-1, the J gene TRBJ2-7; D call uncertain. The V gene's germline CDR1 is MGHRA and CDR2 YSYEKL. This CDR3 comprises 14 residues. Trimming cost V 0 bases and J 4 bases, with 10 bases left between them. The CDR3 nucleotides are TGCGCCAGCAGCCAAGATCAGCGATTTTACGAGCAGTACTTC. Its protein is CASSQDQRFYEQYF.

The J gene is TRBJ1-1, the V gene TRBV11-2, with D unresolved. Trimming pared 0 bases from V and 0 bases from J, leaving 5 bases between. Germline-derived CDR1 and CDR2 are SGHAT and FQNNGV. CDR3 length: 14 residues. The DNA of the CDR3 is TGTGCCAGCAGCTTAGACATTTTGAACACTGAAGCTTTCTTT. Encoded protein: CASSLDILNTEAFF.

The chain employs TRBV5-6 and TRBJ1-1, with D hard to call. The CDR3 extends over 14 amino acids. From germline, CDR1 is SGHDT and CDR2 YYEEEE. V was clipped by 3 bases and J by 0 bases, with 9 bases between them. Here the CDR3 reads CASSYVTMNTEAFF. The CDR3 DNA reads TGTGCCAGCAGCTATGTCACAATGAACACTGAAGCTTTCTTT.

The chain carries TRBV11-2 and TRBJ1-2, with 10 positions matching TRBD1. This CDR3 is built from 15 residues. The V segment lost 0 bases and the J segment 7 bases; nucleotides outside the gene matches: 5. Germline values: CDR1 SGHAT, CDR2 FQNNGV. CDR3 protein: CASSLDYGTGVGYTF. For the CDR3, the DNA is TGTGCCAGCAGCTTAGATTACGGGACAGGGGTTGGCTACACCTTC. Complete variable domain (other parts from reference TRBV11-2 and TRBJ1-2): EAGVAQSPRYKIIEKRQSVAFWCNPISGHATLYWYQQILGQGPKLLIQFQNNGVVDDSQLPKDRFSAERLKGVDSTLKIQPAKLEDSAVYLCASSLDYGTGVGYTFGSGTRLTVV.

The chain joins TRBV6-6 to TRBJ1-1, with 10 bases aligning to TRBD1. CDR1 is MNHNY, CDR2 SVGAGI, per germline (reference sequence). Trimming at V came to 10 bases and at J to 5 bases, leaving 4 bases not matched to a gene. This CDR3 has 12 residues. CDR3 amino acids: CATRTGGTEAFF. The CDR3 DNA reads as TGTGCCACTAGGACAGGGGGGACTGAAGCTTTCTTT.

The chain recombines TRBV13 with TRBJ1-1; unclear D gene. Trimming removed 5 bases at V and 3 bases at J, with 16 bases between. The CDR3 length is 15 residues. From germline, CDR1 is PRHDT and CDR2 FYEKMQ (reference sequence). As DNA, the CDR3 is TGTGCCAGCAGCCACAGAGACTGGGGAGACACTGAAGCTTTCTTT. Translating gives CASSHRDWGDTEAFF.

The genes are TRBV27 and TRBJ1-2, with D possibly TRBD1 on 5 matching bases. V lost 4 bases to trimming and J lost 4 bases, with 19 bases between them. Germline V CDR1 and CDR2: MNHEY, SMNVEV (reference sequence). This CDR3 is built from 16 residues. This chain's CDR3 is CASSSTALKGFYGYTF. The CDR3, as DNA: TGTGCCAGCAGTTCGACAGCCCTGAAAGGGTTCTATGGCTACACCTTC.

The genes are TRBV7-3 and TRBJ1-2, with D tentatively TRBD1 (6 bases). V gave up 0 bases and J gave up 8 bases, with 16 bases separating them. The CDR3 extends over 15 amino acids. CDR1 and CDR2 from the germline V gene are SGHTA and FQGTGA. In nucleotides, the CDR3 is TGTGCCAGCAGCTTAACGCGTACAGGGTTGATCGGCTACACCTTC. Residues: CASSLTRTGLIGYTF.

Only one count was recorded for this clone. The V gene is TRBV11-2, the J gene TRBJ2-7; the match to TRBD2 covers 11 bases. With 7 bases clipped from V and 2 bases from J, the junction kept 7 bases outside the gene matches. Germline V gene lookup returns CDR1 SGHAT and CDR2 FQNNGV. This CDR3 contains 15 residues. The DNA for the CDR3 is TGTGCCAGCACCCCCGGGACTAGCGGTGCCTACGAGCAGTACTTC. It specifies CASTPGTSGAYEQYF.

Only a few counts were recorded for this clone. The chain links TRBV6-1 to TRBJ1-1; TRBD1 is a possible D gene (6 bases). The V and J ends lost 0 bases and 4 bases respectively, with 15 bases between them. The CDR3 runs to 16 residues. The germline CDR1 and CDR2 sequences are MNHNS and SASEGT. The CDR3 bases are TGTGCCAGCAGTGAAGCGGTACATACAGGGACCACTGAAGCTTTCTTT. Residues: CASSEAVHTGTTEAFF.

This clone was counted once. This rearrangement joins TRBV18 to TRBJ2-1, with 8 nucleotides matching TRBD2. J was trimmed by 6 bases and V by 5 bases; bases with no gene match: 3. CDR1 and CDR2 (germline): KGHSH, LQKENI. The CDR3 extends over 13 amino acids. The CDR3 bases are TGTGCCAGCTCAACCGGGACTAGCAATGAGCAGTTCTTC. This encodes CASSTGTSNEQFF.

The rearrangement uses TRBV5-6 and TRBJ2-6; possibly TRBD2 for D (5 bases). V gave up 0 bases and J gave up 4 bases, with 11 bases separating them. This CDR3 comprises 16 residues. The germline CDR1 and CDR2 sequences are SGHDT and YYEEEE. In DNA, the CDR3 is TGTGCCAGCAGCTTGGGGGCGGGTTCCGGGGCCAACGTCCTGACTTTC. Protein sequence: CASSLGAGSGANVLTF.